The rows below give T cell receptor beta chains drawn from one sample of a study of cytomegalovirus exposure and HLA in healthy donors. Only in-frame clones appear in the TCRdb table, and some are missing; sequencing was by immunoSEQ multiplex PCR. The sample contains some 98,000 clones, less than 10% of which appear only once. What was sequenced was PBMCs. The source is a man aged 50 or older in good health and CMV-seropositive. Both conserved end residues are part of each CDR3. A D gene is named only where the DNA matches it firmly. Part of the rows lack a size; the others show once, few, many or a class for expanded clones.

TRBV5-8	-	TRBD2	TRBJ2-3	TGTGCCAGCAGTCGGGGACTAGCGGGAGGGGATACGCAGTATTTT	CASSRGLAGGDTQYF
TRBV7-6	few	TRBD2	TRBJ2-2	TGTGCCAGCAGCTTAGTGGCTAGCGGGAAGAACACCGGGGAGCTGTTTTTT	CASSLVASGKNTGELFF
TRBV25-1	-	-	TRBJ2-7	TGTGCCAGCACGGAGCCATGGAGGGACGAGCAGTACTTC	CASTEPWRDEQYF
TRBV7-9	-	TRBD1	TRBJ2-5	TGTGCCAGCAGCCCAAGGGGGCTGGCCGTAAGGGAGACCCAGTACTTC	CASSPRGLAVRETQYF
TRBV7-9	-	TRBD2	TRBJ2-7	TGTGCCAGCAGCTTACTAGCGGGAGATAACCTGGGCGAGCAGTACTTC	CASSLLAGDNLGEQYF
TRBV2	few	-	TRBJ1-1	TGTGCCAGCAGTGAAGCGCTTGGGGCGAACACTGAAGCTTTCTTT	CASSEALGANTEAFF
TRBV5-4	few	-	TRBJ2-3	TGTGCCAGCAGCTCCGGTTTCACAGATACGCAGTATTTT	CASSSGFTDTQYF
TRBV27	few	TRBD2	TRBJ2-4	TGTGCCAGCATACTAGCGGGAGGCCGGCTAGCCAAAAACATTCAGTACTTC	CASILAGGRLAKNIQYF
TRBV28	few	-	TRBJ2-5	TGTGCCAGCAGAAACCCTAGTGAGACCCAGTACTTC	CASRNPSETQYF
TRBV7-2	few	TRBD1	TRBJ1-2	TGTGCCAGCAGCGCGACAGGGTCTGGTCTTGGCTACACCTTC	CASSATGSGLGYTF
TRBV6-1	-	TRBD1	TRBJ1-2	TGTGCCAGCAGGACAGGGGGCGGGTATGGCTACACCTTC	CASRTGGGYGYTF
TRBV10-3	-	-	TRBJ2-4	TGTGCCATCAGTGAGTCGACAGGCAACCTAAACATTCAGTACTTC	CAISESTGNLNIQYF
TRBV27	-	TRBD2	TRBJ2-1	TGTGCCAGCAGGGGATTAGCGGGACGGTTCCATGAGCAGTTCTTC	CASRGLAGRFHEQFF
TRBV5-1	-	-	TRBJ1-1	TGCGCCAGCAGCTTAAGCGGGGGCTGGACTGAAGCTTTCTTT	CASSLSGGWTEAFF
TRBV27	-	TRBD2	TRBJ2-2	TGTGCCAGCAGTGCCGGGGGGGTGAACACCGGGGAGCTGTTTTTT	CASSAGGVNTGELFF
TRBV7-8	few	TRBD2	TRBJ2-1	TGTGCCAGCAGCTCCGGGAGGCTAAGCTCCTACAATGAGCAGTTCTTC	CASSSGRLSSYNEQFF
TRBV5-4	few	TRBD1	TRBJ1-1	TGTGCCAGCAGCTTGGGTGCAGGGGGCCTAAACACTGAAGCTTTCTTT	CASSLGAGGLNTEAFF
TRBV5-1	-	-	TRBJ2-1	TGCGCCAGCACGGACGGGAGCCCTCACAATGAGCAGTTCTTC	CASTDGSPHNEQFF
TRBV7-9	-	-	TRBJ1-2	TGTGCCAGCAGCTTAGACTACTATGGCTACACCTTC	CASSLDYYGYTF
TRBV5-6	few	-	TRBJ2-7	TGTGCCAGCAGCTTGTCTCTTCCGCCGAGCTCCTACGAGCAGTACTTC	CASSLSLPPSSYEQYF
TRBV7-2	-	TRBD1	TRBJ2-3	TGTGCCAGCAGCTTGACCATAGGGGGCCGGGCAGATACGCAGTATTTT	CASSLTIGGRADTQYF
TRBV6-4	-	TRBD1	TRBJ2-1	TGTGCCAGCAGTCCCTTCTCAGGGGGTGAGCAGTTCTTC	CASSPFSGGEQFF
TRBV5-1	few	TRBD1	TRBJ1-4	TGCGCCAGCAGCCAAGGTGGAGGGGGCGAGGAAAAACTGTTTTTT	CASSQGGGGEEKLFF
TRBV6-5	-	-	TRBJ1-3	TGTGCCGCCCGAGACTCTGGAAACACCATATATTTT	CAARDSGNTIYF
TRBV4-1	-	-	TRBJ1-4	TGCGCCAGCAGCCAAGAACGGGTTGAAAAACTGTTTTTT	CASSQERVEKLFF
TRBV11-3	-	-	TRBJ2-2	TGTGCCAGCAGCGTGGATGCAGGGAACACCGGGGAGCTGTTTTTT	CASSVDAGNTGELFF
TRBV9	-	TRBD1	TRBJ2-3	TGTGCCAGCAGCACCCGACAGGGGGGGGTAGCAGATACGCAGTATTTT	CASSTRQGGVADTQYF
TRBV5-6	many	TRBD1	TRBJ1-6	TGTGCCAGCAGCCCCTACAGGGGCTATAATTCACCCCTCCACTTT	CASSPYRGYNSPLHF
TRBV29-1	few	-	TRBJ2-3	TGCAGCGTTTCCAGCCGTAAGGGGGGCACAGATACGCAGTATTTT	CSVSSRKGGTDTQYF
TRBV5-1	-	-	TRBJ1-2	TGCGCCAGTTCCCTATCGGCGGATTACTATGGCTACACCTTC	CASSLSADYYGYTF
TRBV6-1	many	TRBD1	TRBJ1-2	TGTGCCAGTTCAGGGGGCGCGGCCTATGGCTACACCTTC	CASSGGAAYGYTF
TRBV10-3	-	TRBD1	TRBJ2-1	TGTGCCATCAACGACAGGGACAATGAGCAGTTCTTC	CAINDRDNEQFF
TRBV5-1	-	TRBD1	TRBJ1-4	TGCGCCAGCAGCTCCGACAGGGGTGGTGCGGCTAATGAAAAACTGTTTTTT	CASSSDRGGAANEKLFF
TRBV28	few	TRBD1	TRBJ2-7	TGTGCCAGCAGTTTCCCCGGACAGGGAGGACACTTC	CASSFPGQGGHF
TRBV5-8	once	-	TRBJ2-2	TGTGCCAGCAGCTTGGCACAGGGATACACCGGGGAGCTGTTTTTT	CASSLAQGYTGELFF
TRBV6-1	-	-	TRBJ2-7	TGTGCCAGCAGTGGTTGGGGGACTCCCTCGGTCCACGAGCAGTACTTC	CASSGWGTPSVHEQYF
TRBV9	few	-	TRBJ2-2	TGTGCCAGCAGGCCGGACAGATCCACCGGGGAGCTGTTTTTT	CASRPDRSTGELFF